Following are 28 T cell receptor beta chains from one sample sequenced in a study of identifying expanded T cells in peripheral blood. Assay used: immunoSEQ multiplex PCR; TCRdb lists only in-frame clones, some missing. The table records about 100,000 clones, approximately 88% of them present only once. What was sequenced was blood. The receptors originated from a person aged 18 to 70 in good health.

This sequence joins TRBV28 and TRBJ2-3; 7 bases map to TRBD1. The V gene end was trimmed by 10 bases and the J gene end by 4 bases; junction bases not matched to a gene: 11. Looked up from germline, CDR1 is MDHEN and CDR2 is SYDVKM. This CDR3 contains 14 residues. For the CDR3, the DNA is TGTGCCACCAAAAAAGGGCAGGGGGCAGATACGCAGTATTTT. Translated, it gives CATKKGQGADTQYF.

The CDR3 nucleotides are TGTGCCAGCAGCTTAGACAATGAGCAGTTCTTC. Amino acid sequence: CASSLDNEQFF. V gene TRBV7-6 combines with J gene TRBJ2-1; D is unclear. There are 11 residues in the CDR3. CDR1 is SGHVS, CDR2 FNYEAQ, per germline. Deletions cut 1 base from V and 5 bases from J, with 0 bases between. The full variable domain, in which reference TRBV7-6 and TRBJ2-1 provide the parts outside the CDR3, is GAGVSQSPRYKVTKRGQDVALRCDPISGHVSLYWYRQALGQGPEFLTYFNYEAQQDKSGLPNDRFSAERPEGSISTLTIQRTEQRDSAMYRCASSLDNEQFFGPGTRLTVL.

The chain employs TRBV5-4 and TRBJ1-2, with 9 bases matching TRBD1. The CDR3 has 15 residues. The V segment lost 4 bases and the J segment 7 bases; nucleotides outside the gene matches: 11. In germline, CDR1 is SGHNT, CDR2 YYREEE (reference sequence). The chain's CDR3 is CASSRLTGGSSGYTF. The CDR3 DNA is TGTGCCAGCAGCAGATTGACAGGGGGAAGTTCTGGCTACACCTTC.

The chain carries TRBV7-9 and TRBJ1-1; D possibly corresponds to TRBD1 (6 bases). The CDR3 runs 16 residues. V was cut by 3 bases and J by 1 base, with 15 bases left in between. The germline CDR1 and CDR2 sequences are SEHNR and FQNEAQ (reference sequence). The CDR3 region is CASSLLGRGANTEAFF. The CDR3 region has the DNA TGTGCCAGCAGCTTGCTAGGTCGGGGGGCGAACACTGAAGCTTTCTTT.

The chain employs TRBV6-5 and TRBJ1-1, with TRBD1 as a possible D gene (5 bases). Trimming left V 2 bases short and J 10 bases short, with 14 bases between. This CDR3 is 13 amino acids long. Germline V lookup: CDR1 MNHEY, CDR2 SVGAGI. CDR3 sequence reads: CASSYSPGERAFF. CDR3 DNA sequence: TGTGCCAGCAGTTACAGCCCGGGGGAGAGAGCTTTCTTT.

The chain uses TRBV29-1 and TRBJ1-5, with D perhaps TRBD1 (5 bases). The CDR3 sequence is 14 residues long. Germline CDR1 is SQVTM and CDR2 is ANQGSEA. V was shortened by 6 bases and J by 1 base, with 13 bases between the two germline ends. CDR3 amino acids: CSVARAGSNQPQHF. The CDR3 coding sequence is TGCAGCGTCGCCCGGGCAGGGAGCAATCAGCCCCAGCATTTT. The whole variable domain, filled in from reference TRBV29-1 and TRBJ1-5, reads SAVISQKPSRDICQRGTSLTIQCQVDSQVTMMFWYRQQPGQSLTLIATANQGSEATYESGFVIDKFPISRPNLTFSTLTVSNMSPEDSSIYLCSVARAGSNQPQHFGDGTRLSIL.

This clone showed up just a few times. CDR3 sequence reads: CASSQALAGAPDTQYF. The CDR3 DNA reads as TGCGCCAGCAGCCAAGCCTTAGCGGGGGCCCCAGATACGCAGTATTTT. The chain recombines TRBV4-3 with TRBJ2-3, with TRBD2 identical over 9 bases. The J segment lost 4 bases and the V segment lost 1 base, leaving 6 bases of the junction unmatched. CDR3 size: 16 residues. Germline-derived CDR1 and CDR2 are LGHNA and YSLEER.

This chain joins TRBV6-5 and TRBJ1-2; D is unclear. Looked up from germline, CDR1 is MNHEY and CDR2 is SVGAGI. The V end was cut by 0 bases, the J end by 7 bases, with 12 bases between. The CDR3 length is 14 residues. The CDR3 spells CASSYSTAFGGYTF. CDR3 sequence (DNA): TGTGCCAGCAGTTACTCGACGGCTTTCGGTGGCTACACCTTC.

The chain couples TRBV5-1 to TRBJ2-3; D might be TRBD1 (6 bases). The CDR3 has 13 residues. The V end lost 7 bases, the J end lost 3 bases, and 12 bases lay between the germline ends. Germline V CDR1 and CDR2: SGHRS, YFSETQ. Here the CDR3 reads CASDTTGTDTQYF. CDR3 in DNA: TGCGCCAGCGACACTACAGGGACAGATACGCAGTATTTT. The full variable domain, in which reference TRBV5-1 and TRBJ2-3 provide the parts outside the CDR3, is KAGVTQTPRYLIKTRGQQVTLSCSPISGHRSVSWYQQTPGQGLQFLFEYFSETQRNKGNFPGRFSGRQFSNSRSEMNVSTLELGDSALYLCASDTTGTDTQYFGPGTRLTVL.

This clone showed up just a few times. The chain has TRBV6-5 and TRBJ1-2; D perhaps matches TRBD1 (6 bases). CDR1 is MNHEY and CDR2 is SVGAGI in the germline V gene. Trimming took 4 bases from V and 7 from J, leaving 13 bases between them. This CDR3 has 13 residues. The CDR3 loop is CASSLQGYGGYTF. CDR3 sequence (DNA): TGTGCCAGCAGTTTGCAGGGGTACGGTGGCTACACCTTC.

The rearrangement links TRBV6-5 to TRBJ1-3; weak D call: TRBD1 (5 bases). The CDR3 totals 14 residues. Germline values: CDR1 MNHEY, CDR2 SVGAGI. The germline V and J ends were trimmed by 5 bases and 6 bases, with 14 bases remaining between them. For the CDR3, the DNA is TGTGCCAGCAGTCTCGCAGGGCCTTTAAACACCATATATTTT. This encodes CASSLAGPLNTIYF.

V is TRBV5-1 and J is TRBJ2-1; 14 bases map to TRBD2. Per germline, CDR1 SGHRS and CDR2 YFSETQ. V lost 4 bases, J lost 8 bases, and 5 bases stayed unmatched. This CDR3 region has 15 residues. CDR3 amino acids: CASSPGTSGSYEQFF. DNA of the CDR3: TGCGCCAGCAGCCCCGGGACTAGCGGGAGCTATGAGCAGTTCTTC.

The sample holds a few counts of this clone. The rearrangement links TRBV27 to TRBJ1-2; D is perhaps TRBD1 (5 bases). The germline V gene has CDR1 MNHEY and CDR2 SMNVEV (reference sequence). The CDR3 has 15 residues. V shed 8 bases and J shed 4 bases, with 20 bases lying between them. CDR3 nucleotide sequence: TGTGCCAGCGGGTACAATCCGGGACTAGCCTATGGCTACACCTTC. It translates to CASGYNPGLAYGYTF.

The chain is built from TRBV9 and TRBJ2-5, with 9 bases lining up with TRBD2. Germline V gives CDR1 SGDLS, CDR2 YYNGEE. The trim removed 2 bases at V and 1 base at J, leaving 12 bases unmatched. CDR3 size: 18 residues. This chain's CDR3 is CASSVADAGGPGQETQYF. The DNA of the CDR3 is TGTGCCAGCAGCGTGGCCGACGCGGGAGGGCCTGGCCAAGAGACCCAGTACTTC.

V usage is TRBV5-1 and J usage is TRBJ2-1, with TRBD2 identical over 7 bases. V lost 0 bases to trimming and J lost 8 bases; unmatched junction nucleotides: 8. CDR3 size: 15 residues. In germline, CDR1 is SGHRS, CDR2 YFSETQ. The DNA for the CDR3 is TGCGCCAGCAGCTTGGCGCGGGAGTCGTTATATGAGCAGTTCTTC. Translating gives CASSLARESLYEQFF.

V and J are TRBV29-1 and TRBJ2-5, with D possibly TRBD1 on 6 matching bases. Per germline, CDR1 SQVTM and CDR2 ANQGSEA. V lost 8 bases and J lost 6, with 16 bases in between. CDR3 size: 12 residues. In DNA, the CDR3 is TGCAGCTCCGCTCAGGGGTGGCAGACCCAGTACTTC. Translated: CSSAQGWQTQYF.

This clone was recorded only once. The chain employs TRBV15 and TRBJ1-1, with 8 bases lining up with TRBD1. Germline CDR1 LNHNV, CDR2 YYDKDF (reference sequence). V lost 4 bases, J lost 9 bases, and 7 bases stayed unmatched. The length of the CDR3 is 13 residues. CDR3 sequence: CATSTYRTGKAFF. CDR3 in DNA: TGTGCCACCAGCACATATCGGACAGGGAAAGCTTTCTTT.

The chain is built from TRBV5-1 and TRBJ2-7; TRBD1 agrees at 7 bases. Germline V gene data show CDR1 as SGHRS and CDR2 as YFSETQ. Germline trimming cut 2 bases from V and 4 bases from J; bases unmatched to any gene: 6. CDR3 length equals 14 residues. The CDR3 loop reads CASSFGQEIYEQYF. Written as DNA, the CDR3 is TGCGCCAGCAGCTTCGGACAGGAGATTTACGAGCAGTACTTC. The complete variable domain, with remaining parts taken from reference TRBV5-1 and TRBJ2-7, reads KAGVTQTPRYLIKTRGQQVTLSCSPISGHRSVSWYQQTPGQGLQFLFEYFSETQRNKGNFPGRFSGRQFSNSRSEMNVSTLELGDSALYLCASSFGQEIYEQYFGPGTRLTVT.

This rearrangement joins TRBV2 to TRBJ2-1; 7 bases map to TRBD2. Unmatched junction bases numbered 13, after V lost 8 bases and J lost 3 bases. CDR3 length: 16 amino acids. Germline values: CDR1 SNHLY, CDR2 FYNNEI. DNA of the CDR3: TGTGCCAGCTCTAAAGAAGCGGGGTCCTTCTACAATGAGCAGTTCTTC. Protein: CASSKEAGSFYNEQFF.

The genes are TRBV7-8 and TRBJ2-1, with D uncertain. CDR3 length equals 14 residues. Trimming removed 4 bases at V and 1 base at J, with 8 bases between. The germline gives CDR1 SGHVS, CDR2 FQNEAQ. CDR3 coding DNA: TGTGCCAGCAGCTCCGATTCTTCCTACAATGAGCAGTTCTTC. This codes for CASSSDSSYNEQFF.

The J gene is TRBJ2-5, the V gene TRBV5-4; the D gene is possibly TRBD2 (6 bases). The CDR3 loop spans 16 amino acids. V was cut by 4 bases and J by 0 bases, with 16 bases left in between. Germline V gene lookup returns CDR1 SGHNT and CDR2 YYREEE (reference sequence). CDR3 sequence (DNA): TGTGCCAGCAGCCGCCGGGAGCACCCGTACCAAGAGACCCAGTACTTC. Its protein product is CASSRREHPYQETQYF.

The J gene is TRBJ2-1, the V gene TRBV6-5; D call uncertain. The CDR3 is 14 residues long. The germline V gene has CDR1 MNHEY and CDR2 SVGAGI. The V end lost 8 bases, the J end lost 6 bases, and 17 bases lay between the germline ends. CDR3 amino acids: CASRDAVGPNEQFF. The DNA of the CDR3 is TGTGCCAGCCGTGACGCCGTGGGTCCCAATGAGCAGTTCTTC.

CDR3 nucleotides: TGCGCCAGCAGCCCGGAAGACACGGGGCCAGGCGAGCAGTACTTC. As protein: CASSPEDTGPGEQYF. The gene calls are TRBV5-1 and TRBJ2-7, with D possibly called TRBD1 or TRBD2 (5 bases each). Germline V gene data show CDR1 as SGHRS and CDR2 as YFSETQ. V lost 4 bases to trimming and J lost 6 bases, with 20 bases between them. The CDR3 is 15 residues long.

CDR3 nucleotides: TGTGCCAGCTTTTTAGGGGGTGAGAACACTGAAGCTTTCTTT. It is translated as CASFLGGENTEAFF. The rearrangement joins TRBV18 to TRBJ1-1; the D gene is possibly TRBD1 (6 bases). The CDR3 contains 14 residues. Germline CDR1 is KGHSH and CDR2 is LQKENI. The V and J ends lost 7 bases and 1 base respectively, with 13 bases between them.

The chain combines TRBV7-2 with TRBJ2-5; perhaps TRBD2 as D (5 bases). Germline V gives CDR1 SGHTA, CDR2 FQGNSA. The CDR3 is made up of 14 amino acids. V was pared by 4 bases and J by 5 bases, with 14 bases between. CDR3 residues: CASSSNAGEETQYF. The CDR3 DNA follows: TGTGCCAGCAGCTCCAACGCCGGGGAGGAGACCCAGTACTTC.

The genes are TRBV6-5 and TRBJ2-7; tentatively, D is TRBD1 (6 bases). Trimming took off 0 bases at V and 0 bases at J, with 9 bases between the two ends. The CDR3 totals 15 residues. Germline loops: CDR1 MNHEY, CDR2 SVGAGI. CDR3 sequence reads: CASSYSFRGSYEQYF. CDR3 sequence (DNA): TGTGCCAGCAGTTACTCGTTCAGGGGCTCCTACGAGCAGTACTTC.

The J gene is TRBJ2-3, the V gene TRBV5-1; D ambiguous. The germline V gene encodes CDR1 SGHRS and CDR2 YFSETQ. The CDR3 runs 14 residues. Trimming left V 1 base short and J 2 bases short, with 8 bases between. The CDR3 here is CASSLYGSTDTQYF. CDR3 in DNA: TGCGCCAGCAGCTTGTACGGCTCCACAGATACGCAGTATTTT.

The chain employs TRBV7-6 and TRBJ1-5, with D unclear. Deletions cut 1 base from V and 7 bases from J, with 8 bases between. The CDR3 consists of 13 residues. In germline, CDR1 is SGHVS, CDR2 FNYEAQ. DNA of the CDR3: TGTGCCAGCAGCTTAGGGGGATACCAGCCCCAGCATTTT. This sequence encodes CASSLGGYQPQHF.